The 11 T cell receptor beta chains given below trace back to one sample, sequenced in a study of T cell responses to AZD1222 COVID-19 vaccine. Assay used: immunoSEQ multiplex PCR; TCRdb lists only in-frame clones, some missing. The data hold roughly 110,000 clones, with around 90% observed a single time. The sample here was peripheral blood, taken on day 0 of AZD1222 vaccination. These TCRs come from an adult in good health.

The chain joins TRBV7-9 to TRBJ2-5, with a tentative D call TRBD1 (5 bases). From germline, CDR1 is SEHNR and CDR2 FQNEAQ (reference sequence). V lost 5 bases to trimming and J lost 1 base, with 17 bases between them. The CDR3 has 16 residues. The CDR3 sequence: CASSPRGGRAQETQYF. In DNA form, the CDR3 reads TGTGCCAGCAGCCCAAGGGGCGGCAGGGCCCAAGAGACCCAGTACTTC. Looking up the rest from reference TRBV7-9 and TRBJ2-5 gives the full variable domain: DTGVSQNPRHKITKRGQNVTFRCDPISEHNRLYWYRQTLGQGPEFLTYFQNEAQLEKSRLLSDRFSAERPKGSFSTLEIQRTEQGDSAMYLCASSPRGGRAQETQYFGPGTRLLVL.

The chain combines TRBV7-8 with TRBJ1-5; D ambiguous. Germline V CDR1 and CDR2: SGHVS, FQNEAQ. The CDR3 runs 16 residues. V was pared by 1 base and J by 0 bases, with 10 bases between. The CDR3 DNA sequence: TGTGCCAGCAGCTTAGTCAGCGATTATAGCAATCAGCCCCAGCATTTT. Translating gives CASSLVSDYSNQPQHF.

V usage is TRBV6-5 and J usage is TRBJ1-2; TRBD1 might be the D (5 bases). Germline CDR1 reads MNHEY; CDR2 reads SVGAGI. This CDR3 is 15 amino acids long. V gave up 2 bases and J gave up 8 bases, with 18 bases separating them. This CDR3 reads CASSYRPGQGGGYTF. CDR3 nucleotide sequence: TGTGCCAGCAGTTACCGTCCCGGGCAGGGAGGAGGCTACACCTTC.

This chain connects TRBV7-8 to TRBJ1-4; the D gene is possibly TRBD1 (5 bases). Trimming took 6 bases from V and 8 from J, leaving 10 bases between them. This CDR3 has 12 residues. Germline lookup yields CDR1 SGHVS and CDR2 FQNEAQ. CDR3 DNA sequence: TGTGCCAGCAGACGAGAGGGGGAAAAACTGTTTTTT. Protein sequence: CASRREGEKLFF.

The V call is TRBV6-5, the J call TRBJ1-1; no clear D. From germline, CDR1 is MNHEY and CDR2 SVGAGI. The CDR3 runs 12 residues. The ends were cut back, 5 bases at V and 2 bases at J, with 6 bases in the middle. CDR3 in amino acids: CASSTDNTEAFF. The DNA of the CDR3 is TGTGCCAGCAGTACCGACAACACTGAAGCTTTCTTT.

The chain joins TRBV5-6 to TRBJ1-1; 9 bases agree with TRBD1. Germline V gene lookup returns CDR1 SGHDT and CDR2 YYEEEE. This CDR3 spans 16 amino acids. Germline trimming cut 1 base from V and 6 bases from J; bases unmatched to any gene: 10. The CDR3 nucleotides are TGTGCCAGCAGCTTGTCCCTCGACAGGGGGGGATCTGAAGCTTTCTTT. This gives the protein CASSLSLDRGGSEAFF.

The chain employs TRBV5-4 and TRBJ1-2, with 7 bases that match TRBD1. V lost 0 bases, J lost 8 bases, and 4 bases stayed unmatched. CDR1 is SGHNT and CDR2 is YYREEE in the germline V gene (reference sequence). There are 13 residues in the CDR3. CDR3 residues: CASSLDRGWGYTF. The CDR3 DNA is TGTGCCAGCAGCTTGGACAGGGGATGGGGCTACACCTTC.

This sequence joins TRBV11-2 and TRBJ2-3; D is tentatively TRBD1 or TRBD2 (6 bases each). The CDR3 has 15 residues. Trimming removed 6 bases from V and 2 bases from J, with 15 bases in between. In germline, CDR1 is SGHAT, CDR2 FQNNGV. CDR3 protein: CASRPKGGTTDTQYF. The CDR3 coding sequence is TGTGCCAGCAGGCCGAAGGGGGGAACCACAGATACGCAGTATTTT.

V is TRBV25-1 and J is TRBJ1-1; the match to TRBD1 covers 8 bases. The CDR3 contains 17 residues. Germline CDR1 MGHDK, CDR2 SYGVNS. The V segment lost 2 bases and the J segment 1 base; nucleotides outside the gene matches: 9. CDR3: CASSEKDRVVGNTEAFF. CDR3 bases: TGTGCCAGCAGTGAAAAGGACAGGGTGGTTGGGAACACTGAAGCTTTCTTT.

The chain links TRBV11-2 to TRBJ1-6, with D unresolved. V was trimmed by 8 bases and J by 11 bases, leaving 13 bases between them. This CDR3 comprises 12 residues. Germline loops: CDR1 SGHAT, CDR2 FQNNGV. The CDR3 nucleotides are TGTGCCAGCCCGAGGGTTTTTCCACCCCTCCACTTT. It yields the protein CASPRVFPPLHF.

This chain joins TRBV7-9 and TRBJ2-2, with TRBD1 identical over 12 bases. J lost 4 bases, V lost 2 bases, and 8 bases had no gene match. The CDR3 has 18 amino acids. Germline loops: CDR1 SEHNR, CDR2 FQNEAQ (reference sequence). The CDR3 nucleotides read TGTGCCAGCAGCTTAAGGGGACAGGGGGCCTCGGGCACCGGGGAGCTGTTTTTT. Amino acid sequence: CASSLRGQGASGTGELFF.